What follows is one TCR beta chain and its context. The germline V gene has CDR1 LGHNA and CDR2 YSLEER. CDR3 size: 14 residues. V lost 1 base to trimming and J lost 5 bases, with 11 bases between them. The time point is: recipient sample about 28 days before transplant, after cytoreduction. This specimen belongs to a study of T cell clonotyping in hematopoietic cell transplantation. Only in-frame clones appear in the TCRdb table, and some are missing; sequencing was by immunoSEQ multiplex PCR. The sample has over 45,000 clones, under 90% seen once. The rearrangement joins TRBV4-3 to TRBJ1-1, with unresolved D. The material sequenced was peripheral blood mononuclear cells, taken before stem cell transplant. The TCR comes from a man in his sixties with biphenotypic leukemia. Some clones in this sample may be carry-over from other donors' samples. The CDR3 sequence is CASSQAGRETEAFF. The DNA for the CDR3 is TGCGCCAGCAGCCAAGCTGGTAGGGAGACTGAAGCTTTCTTT.